The 24 T cell receptor beta chains below all came from one sample that was sequenced in a study of breast tumors, draining lymph nodes, adjacent tissues. In TCRdb, the multiplex PCR reads were re-called with MiXCR into one record per CDR3 protein. Found here are about 94,000 distinct CDR3 sequences, approximately 29% of them singletons; the top ten hold more than 8%. The lymph nodes were axillary draining lymph nodes from breast cancer patients. The sequencing sample was made of axillary lymph node tissue. All receptors derive from a female donor with breast cancer. Some clones in this sample may be carry-over from other donors' samples.

V usage is TRBV3-1 and J usage is TRBJ1-1; a weak D match, TRBD1 (6 bases). V gave up 4 bases and J gave up 10 bases, with 16 bases separating them. Germline CDR1 LGHDT, CDR2 YNNKEL (reference sequence). The CDR3 totals 13 residues. CDR3 sequence (DNA): TGTGCCAGCAGCCGCGGGGGCGGGCTTGGAGCTTTCTTT. Translation gives CASSRGGGLGAFF.

This clonotype has just a few counts. The chain has TRBV4-2 and TRBJ2-1; TRBD2 matches at 10 bases. CDR3 length: 18 amino acids. Losses at the gene ends were 0 bases for V and 2 bases for J; bases not matched to a gene: 7. Germline V gives CDR1 LGHNA, CDR2 YNFKEQ. CDR3 loop: CASSQDRAGGPTYNEQFF. The CDR3 nucleotides are TGTGCCAGCAGCCAAGATCGAGCGGGAGGGCCCACCTACAATGAGCAGTTCTTC.

This clonotype came up many times. V gene TRBV4-3 combines with J gene TRBJ1-4; tentatively, D is TRBD1 (5 bases). V lost 0 bases and J lost 8, with 7 bases in between. Germline V gives CDR1 LGHNA, CDR2 YSLEER. The CDR3 loop spans 13 amino acids. CDR3 in DNA: TGCGCCAGCAGCCAAGATTGGGGGGAAAAACTGTTTTTT. This translates into CASSQDWGEKLFF.

This clonotype showed up many times. The chain employs TRBV5-8 and TRBJ1-4; D call uncertain. The CDR3 has 15 residues. V shed 0 bases and J shed 3 bases, with 9 bases lying between them. Per the germline V gene, CDR1 is SGHTS and CDR2 is YDEGEE. The CDR3 DNA reads as TGTGCCAGCAGCTTGGGGGCATCAGCTAATGAAAAACTGTTTTTT. Translation gives CASSLGASANEKLFF. The entire variable domain, with the rest obtained from reference TRBV5-8 and TRBJ1-4, is as follows: EAGVTQSPTHLIKTRGQQATLRCSPISGHTSVYWYQQALGLGLQFLLWYDEGEERNRGNFPPRFSGRQFPNYSSELNVNALELEDSALYLCASSLGASANEKLFFGSGTQLSVL.

Worth noting for this clonotype: Since the CDR3 does not end with the conserved phenylalanine or tryptophan, this likely comes from a read error. The V call is TRBV10-3, the J call TRBJ2-7; TRBD1 agrees at 7 bases. CDR1 and CDR2 (germline): ENHRY, SYGVKD. The CDR3 totals 12 residues. Written as DNA, the CDR3 is TGCGCCATCGGGGACAGACTCTACGAGCAGTACCTC. The encoded protein is CAIGDRLYEQYL.

The chain has TRBV7-9 and TRBJ2-5; tentatively, D is TRBD2 (5 bases). The germline V and J ends were trimmed by 0 bases and 1 base, with 9 bases remaining between them. Germline V CDR1 and CDR2: SEHNR, FQNEAQ (reference sequence). The CDR3 has 15 residues. The CDR3 here is CASSLAGRGQETQYF. In DNA, the CDR3 is TGTGCCAGCAGCTTAGCGGGTCGGGGCCAAGAGACCCAGTACTTC.

CDR3 residues: CATSEAGGYEQYF. The CDR3 DNA sequence: TGTGCCACCAGTGAAGCGGGAGGTTACGAGCAGTACTTC. J is TRBJ2-7 and V is TRBV24-1, with 9 nucleotides matching TRBD2. CDR1 is KGHDR and CDR2 is SFDVKD in the germline V gene. The CDR3 covers 13 residues. The V and J ends lost 4 bases and 4 bases, in that order; junction bases with no gene match: 1.

This clonotype was detected only once. J is TRBJ1-6 and V is TRBV25-1; 7 bases agree with TRBD1. The CDR3 has 24 residues. The ends lost 7 bases at V and 7 bases at J; junction bases unmatched: 37. In germline, CDR1 is MGHDK, CDR2 SYGVNS. The CDR3: CASNRQGPTSSARGGGTYNSPLHF. The CDR3 bases are TGTGCCAGCAATAGACAGGGTCCTACGAGCAGTGCTAGGGGGGGGGGGACATACAATTCACCCCTCCACTTT.

At least ten counts were recorded for this clonotype. The V and J genes are TRBV4-1 and TRBJ2-2; D gene ambiguous. Trimming pared 6 bases from V and 6 bases from J, leaving 14 bases between. This CDR3 contains 14 residues. CDR1 and CDR2 (germline): MGHRA, YSYEKL. CDR3 in amino acids: CASSRQLSAGELFF. In nucleotides, the CDR3 is TGCGCCAGCAGTCGACAACTTTCAGCCGGGGAGCTGTTTTTT.

The V and J genes are TRBV7-2 and TRBJ1-2, with no clear D. This CDR3 spans 13 amino acids. With 1 base removed from V and 8 bases from J, the gap between germline ends came to 11 bases. Germline CDR1 reads SGHTA; CDR2 reads FQGNSA. The CDR3 coding sequence is TGTGCCAGCAGCTTAGGGGAAGTTCTCGGCTACACCTTC. This sequence encodes CASSLGEVLGYTF.

This clonotype was detected many times. V gene TRBV10-3 combines with J gene TRBJ1-3; 9 nucleotides agree with TRBD1. CDR1 and CDR2 (germline): ENHRY, SYGVKD. The CDR3 contains 16 residues. V shed 0 bases and J 2 bases; nucleotides not matched to a gene: 2. Written as DNA, the CDR3 is TGTGCCATCAGTGAGTCGGACAGGGGAACTGGAAACACCATATATTTT. It yields the protein CAISESDRGTGNTIYF.

This clonotype was seen repeatedly, ten times or more. The J gene is TRBJ1-5, the V gene TRBV3-1; tentatively, D is TRBD1 (5 bases). The CDR3 extends over 15 amino acids. CDR1 LGHDT and CDR2 YNNKEL come from the germline V gene (reference sequence). Trimming removed 1 base from V and 4 bases from J, with 11 bases in between. CDR3 sequence: CASSQGQGRNQPQHF. The CDR3 DNA reads as TGTGCCAGCAGCCAAGGGCAGGGACGAAATCAGCCCCAGCATTTT.

At least ten counts were recorded for this clonotype. In nucleotides, the CDR3 is TGTGCCAGCAGAAAAGGGACTAGCGGGAGTACTGTCGAGCAGTACTTC. Protein product: CASRKGTSGSTVEQYF. The genes are TRBV6-1 and TRBJ2-7, with 14 bases matching TRBD2. CDR3 length: 16 residues. With V trimmed by 6 bases and J by 6 bases, 10 bases remained unmatched. The germline CDR1 and CDR2 sequences are MNHNS and SASEGT.

This clonotype has just one count. At one end, the junction sequence differs from germline, possibly due to a read error. The chain links TRBV9 to TRBJ1-3; D unclear. Germline V CDR1 and CDR2: SGDLS, YYNGEE. The CDR3 is made up of 12 amino acids. CDR3 nucleotides: TGTGCCAGCAGCCAACCCAAGAACACCACATATTTT. This codes for CASSQPKNTTYF.

This clonotype was recorded many times. CDR3 in DNA: TGTGCCAGCAGCAGCGGGACGGGATCCTACGAGCAGTACTTC. Amino acid sequence: CASSSGTGSYEQYF. This chain joins TRBV5-4 and TRBJ2-7; 7 nucleotides agree with TRBD2. The CDR3 has 14 residues. Germline values: CDR1 SGHNT, CDR2 YYREEE (reference sequence). Trimming removed 4 bases from V and 1 base from J; junction bases left unmatched: 5.

This chain links TRBV29-1 with TRBJ1-2; maybe TRBD1 (5 bases). This CDR3 comprises 14 residues. Trimming took off 6 bases at V and 3 bases at J, with 17 bases between the two ends. Germline-derived CDR1 and CDR2 are SQVTM and ANQGSEA. Here the CDR3 reads CSVQSSGGDYGYTF. The CDR3 nucleotides read TGCAGCGTCCAATCCTCCGGGGGAGACTATGGCTACACCTTC.

This clonotype has ten or more counts. CDR3 amino acids: CSARDWRRLDTEAFF. CDR3 coding DNA: TGCAGTGCTAGAGATTGGAGGAGGTTGGACACTGAAGCTTTCTTT. The J gene is TRBJ1-1, the V gene TRBV20-1; D unresolved. Germline CDR1 reads DFQATT; CDR2 reads SNEGSKA (reference sequence). The CDR3 totals 15 residues. Trimming removed 0 bases at V and 3 bases at J, with 14 bases between.

This clonotype appeared many times. This chain connects TRBV3-1 to TRBJ1-5, with D unclear. Germline lookup yields CDR1 LGHDT and CDR2 YNNKEL (reference sequence). With 3 bases removed from V and 6 bases from J, the gap between germline ends came to 6 bases. The CDR3 length is 12 residues. CDR3 loop: CASSQRGQPQHF. CDR3 in DNA: TGTGCCAGCAGCCAGAGAGGTCAGCCCCAGCATTTT.

This clonotype was counted ten times or more. The chain uses TRBV6-2 or TRBV6-3 and TRBJ2-7; D is perhaps TRBD1 (6 bases). The CDR3 spans 14 residues. Per the germline V gene, CDR1 is MNHEY and CDR2 is SVGEGT. V shed 4 bases and J shed 5 bases, with 15 bases lying between them. The DNA for the CDR3 is TGTGCCAGCAGTTCCGTAGGGGGTATGGACGAGCAGTACTTC. Its protein product is CASSSVGGMDEQYF.

This clonotype appeared many times. V is TRBV2 and J is TRBJ2-7, with D tentatively TRBD2 (6 bases). Trimming took off 11 bases at V and 0 bases at J, with 11 bases between the two ends. Per germline, CDR1 SNHLY and CDR2 FYNNEI. The CDR3 has 12 amino acids. CDR3 protein: CAGGTLSYEQYF. CDR3 sequence (DNA): TGTGCCGGGGGGACCCTCTCCTACGAGCAGTACTTC.

To note about this clonotype: As the CDR3 is not closed by the conserved phenylalanine or tryptophan, this likely results from a read error. The V call is TRBV12-3 or TRBV12-4, the J call TRBJ1-2, with 11 bases identical to TRBD1. The CDR3 length is 16 residues. After removal of 5 bases from V and 5 bases from J, the junction contained 10 bases not matched to a gene. The CDR3, as DNA: TGTGCCAGCAGTCTCCATCCCGGGACAGGGGGTTATGGCTACACCTCC. Translation: CASSLHPGTGGYGYTS.

This clonotype has at least ten counts. The chain links TRBV7-2 to TRBJ2-1, with 11 positions matching TRBD2. This CDR3 contains 13 residues. With V trimmed by 2 bases and J by 9 bases, 0 bases remained unmatched. The V gene's germline CDR1 is SGHTA and CDR2 FQGNSA. CDR3: CASSLLAGGEQFF. DNA for the CDR3: TGTGCCAGCAGCTTACTAGCGGGAGGTGAGCAGTTCTTC.

This clonotype was picked up many times. The chain links TRBV14 to TRBJ2-7; 9 nucleotides agree with TRBD2. The CDR3 is 21 residues long. After removal of 0 bases from V and 0 bases from J, the junction contained 18 bases not matched to a gene. Germline values: CDR1 SGHDN, CDR2 FVKESK. CDR3 nucleotides: TGTGCCAGCAGCCAAGATGAGGATATAGCGGGAGTCCTTTGTAGCTCCTACGAGCAGTACTTC. Translating it yields CASSQDEDIAGVLCSSYEQYF.

This clonotype was recorded at least ten times. This is likely a read error, given that the CDR3 carries no conserved phenylalanine or tryptophan at its end. This rearrangement joins TRBV5-1 to TRBJ2-7; 9 nucleotides agree with TRBD2. This CDR3 comprises 19 residues. The J segment lost 3 bases and the V segment lost 1 base, leaving 17 bases of the junction unmatched. Germline V gene lookup returns CDR1 SGHRS and CDR2 YFSETQ. CDR3 DNA sequence: TGCGCCAGCAGCTTGCCCACCCGGGCCGTAGCGGGAGAGAGCTACGAGCAGTACCTC. Its protein is CASSLPTRAVAGESYEQYL.